These 17 T cell receptor beta chains came from one sample sequenced in a study of OX40 agonist ivuxolimab in advanced cancers. Clones were sequenced by immunoSEQ multiplex PCR, and TCRdb holds only the in-frame ones, with some missing. The sample includes roughly 74,000 clones, about 90% of them seen just once. The sequencing here drew on CD4+ or CD8+ T cells sorted from blood, taken in a trial of the OX40 agonist ivuxolimab. These receptors all stem from an adult with an advanced solid tumor such as melanoma, head and neck, liver or kidney cancer.

V gene TRBV27 combines with J gene TRBJ2-3; D is unresolved. Trimming pared 0 bases from V and 5 bases from J, leaving 6 bases between. The CDR3 covers 13 residues. Germline V gene lookup returns CDR1 MNHEY and CDR2 SMNVEV (reference sequence). This CDR3 reads CASSLSRGDTQYF. CDR3 nucleotides: TGTGCCAGCAGTTTATCAAGAGGAGATACGCAGTATTTT.

This chain uses TRBV6-5 with TRBJ2-2; TRBD1 or TRBD2 may be the D gene (5 bases each). Germline V gives CDR1 MNHEY, CDR2 SVGAGI. V lost 8 bases and J lost 1, with 11 bases in between. The CDR3 is 14 amino acids. CDR3 bases: TGTGCCAGCCGAACAGGAGGGAACACCGGGGAGCTGTTTTTT. Its protein is CASRTGGNTGELFF.

A remark on this clone: The sample carries other DNA sequences with the same CDR3. The chain links TRBV18 to TRBJ2-5, with D uncertain. The V end was cut by 2 bases, the J end by 2 bases, with 6 bases between. CDR1 KGHSH and CDR2 LQKENI come from the germline V gene. The length of the CDR3 is 13 residues. The CDR3 here is CASSPGIQETQYF. CDR3 nucleotides: TGTGCCAGCTCACCAGGGATACAAGAGACCCAGTACTTC.

The chain employs TRBV11-2 and TRBJ2-1; the D is unclear. The CDR3 consists of 16 residues. V shed 1 base and J shed 8 bases, with 18 bases lying between them. CDR1 SGHAT and CDR2 FQNNGV come from the germline V gene. The CDR3 sequence: CASSLGSRTRAYEQFF. Here the CDR3 DNA reads TGTGCCAGCAGCTTAGGTTCTCGGACCCGCGCCTATGAGCAGTTCTTC.

This clone was counted a few times. This CDR3 is CASRDSPRGNQPQHF. The CDR3 DNA reads TGTGCCAGTAGAGACAGCCCGAGGGGCAATCAGCCCCAGCATTTT. V is TRBV19 and J is TRBJ1-5; possible D gene TRBD1, 5 bases. The germline V gene encodes CDR1 LNHDA and CDR2 SQIVND (reference sequence). Trimming shortened V by 6 bases and J by 2 bases, and 14 bases separated the two germline ends. The CDR3 loop spans 15 amino acids. The variable domain in full, with the rest retrieved from reference TRBV19 and TRBJ1-5, is DGGITQSPKYLFRKEGQNVTLSCEQNLNHDAMYWYRQDPGQGLRLIYYSQIVNDFQKGDIAEGYSVSREKKESFPLTVTSAQKNPTAFYLCASRDSPRGNQPQHFGDGTRLSIL.

This clone was detected only once. J is TRBJ2-2 and V is TRBV30; the D gene could be TRBD1 or TRBD2 (6 bases each). The CDR3 contains 16 residues. The V gene's germline CDR1 is GTSNPN and CDR2 SVGIG (reference sequence). With 5 bases removed from V and 2 bases from J, the gap between germline ends came to 18 bases. This CDR3 is CAWGGGSRSNTGELFF. In DNA form, the CDR3 reads TGTGCCTGGGGAGGGGGTAGCAGGTCAAACACCGGGGAGCTGTTTTTT.

The chain combines TRBV7-8 with TRBJ2-5, with D perhaps TRBD1 (6 bases). Gene TRBJ2-7 matches the end of the DNA better, so the J call may be wrong. CDR1 is SGHVS and CDR2 is FQNEAQ in the germline V gene. CDR3 length: 13 residues. CDR3 loop: CASSSGQNYEQYF. DNA for the CDR3: TGTGCCAGCAGCTCCGGACAGAACTACGAGCAGTACTTC.

V gene TRBV7-8 combines with J gene TRBJ1-1, with no clear D. The V gene lost 5 bases and the J gene lost 7 bases, with 17 bases spanning the gap. The CDR3 has 14 residues. Germline loops: CDR1 SGHVS, CDR2 FQNEAQ. The CDR3 DNA is TGTGCCAGCAGCAGGAGCCGGGCCCAACTTGAAGCTTTCTTT. Translated: CASSRSRAQLEAFF.

The chain couples TRBV10-1 to TRBJ2-1, with 12 nucleotides matching TRBD2. The trim removed 5 bases at V and 8 bases at J, leaving 13 bases unmatched. The CDR3 contains 17 residues. Germline V CDR1 and CDR2: WNHNN, SYGVQD (reference sequence). Written as DNA, the CDR3 is TGCGCCAGCAGTCCTCGACTAGCGGGAGTGAGGAGGGATGAGCAGTTCTTC. Protein sequence: CASSPRLAGVRRDEQFF.

This chain links TRBV30 with TRBJ2-7; maybe TRBD1 (5 bases). The CDR3 length is 13 residues. Germline assignment: CDR1 GTSNPN and CDR2 SVGIG (reference sequence). V lost 4 bases to trimming and J lost 1 base, with 11 bases between them. Written as DNA, the CDR3 is TGTGCCTGGACAGGGCCCCCTTCCTACGAGCAGTACTTC. As protein: CAWTGPPSYEQYF.

The V call is TRBV19, the J call TRBJ2-1; TRBD1 might be the D (6 bases). In germline, CDR1 is LNHDA, CDR2 SQIVND (reference sequence). The CDR3 length is 15 residues. V was shortened by 0 bases and J by 2 bases, with 8 bases between the two germline ends. The CDR3 loop reads CASSIEGATYNEQFF. The CDR3 DNA reads TGTGCCAGTAGTATAGAGGGGGCGACCTACAATGAGCAGTTCTTC.

V and J are TRBV6-1 and TRBJ2-5; D is unclear. Per the germline V gene, CDR1 is MNHNS and CDR2 is SASEGT. There are 12 residues in the CDR3. V was clipped by 0 bases and J by 4 bases, with 3 bases between them. The CDR3 is CASSEAVETQYF. DNA of the CDR3: TGTGCCAGCAGTGAAGCGGTAGAGACCCAGTACTTC.

The chain joins TRBV2 to TRBJ1-5; possible D gene TRBD1, 5 bases. The CDR3 sequence is 15 residues long. Per the germline V gene, CDR1 is SNHLY and CDR2 is FYNNEI. Trimming shortened V by 6 bases and J by 7 bases, and 19 bases separated the two germline ends. CDR3 nucleotides: TGTGCCAGCAGGGGTAGGGACCGACTAAGACAGCCCCAGCATTTT. Protein sequence: CASRGRDRLRQPQHF.

The V and J genes are TRBV23-1 and TRBJ1-5, with TRBD1 matching 7 bases. TRBV23-1 is sorted into the ORF group, with uncertain function. CDR3 length: 18 residues. V dropped 2 bases and J dropped 4; count of bases not matched to a gene: 14. The chain's CDR3 is CASSQLDQPRGRNQPQHF. Here the CDR3 DNA reads TGCGCCAGCAGTCAACTCGACCAGCCAAGGGGGCGGAATCAGCCCCAGCATTTT.

V gene TRBV18 combines with J gene TRBJ1-4; weak D call: TRBD1 (5 bases). Per germline, CDR1 KGHSH and CDR2 LQKENI. The CDR3 consists of 21 residues. V gave up 4 bases and J gave up 1 base, with 28 bases separating them. The CDR3, as DNA: TGTGCCAGCTCACTGACAGTGGCCCCTTGGTTAGCTTCGGAAACTAATGAAAAACTGTTTTTT. Translation: CASSLTVAPWLASETNEKLFF.

The chain has TRBV7-2 and TRBJ2-3; a weak D match, TRBD2 (6 bases). This CDR3 is 16 amino acids long. Germline lookup yields CDR1 SGHTA and CDR2 FQGNSA. Trimming shortened V by 1 base and J by 0 bases, and 11 bases separated the two germline ends. DNA for the CDR3: TGTGCCAGCAGCTTAGAGGGAGGCTCTAGCACAGATACGCAGTATTTT. Translated, it gives CASSLEGGSSTDTQYF.

The chain recombines TRBV5-1 with TRBJ1-1; unclear D gene. The V and J ends lost 4 bases and 2 bases respectively, with 12 bases between them. Germline CDR1 SGHRS, CDR2 YFSETQ. The CDR3 has 14 residues. The CDR3 spells CASSPVDGNTEAFF. Here the CDR3 DNA reads TGCGCCAGCAGCCCGGTGGATGGAAACACTGAAGCTTTCTTT.